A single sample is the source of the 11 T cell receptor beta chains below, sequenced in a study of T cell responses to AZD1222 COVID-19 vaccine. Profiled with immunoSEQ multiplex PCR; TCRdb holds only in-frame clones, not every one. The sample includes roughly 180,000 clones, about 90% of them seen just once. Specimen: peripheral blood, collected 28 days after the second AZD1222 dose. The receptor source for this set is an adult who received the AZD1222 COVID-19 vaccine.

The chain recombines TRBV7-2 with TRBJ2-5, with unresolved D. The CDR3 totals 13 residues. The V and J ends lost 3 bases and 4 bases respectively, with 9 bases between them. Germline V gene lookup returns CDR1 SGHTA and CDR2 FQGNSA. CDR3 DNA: TGTGCCAGCAGCTTTGGCAGTTCAGAGACCCAGTACTTC. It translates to CASSFGSSETQYF. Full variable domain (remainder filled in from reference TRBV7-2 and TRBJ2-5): GAGVSQSPSNKVTEKGKDVELRCDPISGHTALYWYRQSLGQGLEFLIYFQGNSAPDKSGLPSDRFSAERTGGSVSTLTIQRTQQEDSAVYLCASSFGSSETQYFGPGTRLLVL.

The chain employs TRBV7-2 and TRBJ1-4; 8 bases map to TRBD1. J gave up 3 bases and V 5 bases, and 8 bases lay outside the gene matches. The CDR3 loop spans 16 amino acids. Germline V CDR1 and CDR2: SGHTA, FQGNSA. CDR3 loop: CASSTGQGRANEKLFF. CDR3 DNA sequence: TGTGCCAGCAGCACAGGACAGGGCAGGGCTAATGAAAAACTGTTTTTT.

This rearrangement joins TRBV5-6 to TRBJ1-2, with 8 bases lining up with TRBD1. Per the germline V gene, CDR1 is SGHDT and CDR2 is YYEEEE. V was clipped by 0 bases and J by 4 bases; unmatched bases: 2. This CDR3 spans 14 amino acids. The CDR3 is CASSLAGTGYGYTF. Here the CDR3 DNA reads TGTGCCAGCAGCTTGGCCGGGACAGGCTATGGCTACACCTTC.

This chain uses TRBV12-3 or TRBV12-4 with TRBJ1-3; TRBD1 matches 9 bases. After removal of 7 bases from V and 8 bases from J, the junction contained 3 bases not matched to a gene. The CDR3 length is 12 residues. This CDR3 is CASNTGGDTIYF. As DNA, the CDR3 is TGTGCCAGCAATACAGGGGGCGACACCATATATTTT.

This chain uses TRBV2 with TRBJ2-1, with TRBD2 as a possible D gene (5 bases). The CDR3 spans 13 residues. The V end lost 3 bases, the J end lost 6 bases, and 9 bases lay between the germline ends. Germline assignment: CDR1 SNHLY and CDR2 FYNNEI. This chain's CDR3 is CASSDTGINEQFF. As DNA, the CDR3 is TGTGCCAGCAGTGATACGGGGATCAATGAGCAGTTCTTC.

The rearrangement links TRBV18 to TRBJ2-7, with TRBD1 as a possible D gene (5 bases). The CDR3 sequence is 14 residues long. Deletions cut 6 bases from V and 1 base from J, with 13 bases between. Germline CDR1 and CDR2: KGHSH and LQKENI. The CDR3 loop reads CASSPQGLSYEQYF. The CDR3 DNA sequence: TGTGCCAGCTCTCCTCAGGGCCTTTCCTACGAGCAGTACTTC.

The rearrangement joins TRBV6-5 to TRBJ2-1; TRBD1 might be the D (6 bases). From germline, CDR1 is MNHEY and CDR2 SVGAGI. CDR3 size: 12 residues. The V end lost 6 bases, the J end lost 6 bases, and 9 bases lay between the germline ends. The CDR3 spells CASSKDSNEQFF. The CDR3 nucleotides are TGTGCCAGCAGCAAGGACAGCAATGAGCAGTTCTTC.

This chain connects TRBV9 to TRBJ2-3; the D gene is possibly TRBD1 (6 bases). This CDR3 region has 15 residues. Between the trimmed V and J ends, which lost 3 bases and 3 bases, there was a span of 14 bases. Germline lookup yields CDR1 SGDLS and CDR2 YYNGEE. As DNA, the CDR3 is TGTGCCAGCAGCGGCCACAGGGCCGAGACAGATACGCAGTATTTT. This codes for CASSGHRAETDTQYF. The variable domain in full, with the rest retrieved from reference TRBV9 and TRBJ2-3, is DSGVTQTPKHLITATGQRVTLRCSPRSGDLSVYWYQQSLDQGLQFLIQYYNGEERAKGNILERFSAQQFPDLHSELNLSSLELGDSALYFCASSGHRAETDTQYFGPGTRLTVL.

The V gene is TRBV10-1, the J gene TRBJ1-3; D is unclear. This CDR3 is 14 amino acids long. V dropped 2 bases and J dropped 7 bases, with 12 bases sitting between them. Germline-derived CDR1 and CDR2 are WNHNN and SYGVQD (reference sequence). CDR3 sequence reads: CASSEGSDGNTIYF. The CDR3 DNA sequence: TGCGCCAGCAGTGAGGGTTCGGACGGGAACACCATATATTTT.

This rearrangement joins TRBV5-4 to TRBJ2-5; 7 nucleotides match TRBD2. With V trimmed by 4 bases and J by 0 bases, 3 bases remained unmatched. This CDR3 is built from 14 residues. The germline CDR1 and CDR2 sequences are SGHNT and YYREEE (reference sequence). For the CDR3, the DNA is TGTGCCAGCAGCCCGGGACTACACCAAGAGACCCAGTACTTC. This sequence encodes CASSPGLHQETQYF.

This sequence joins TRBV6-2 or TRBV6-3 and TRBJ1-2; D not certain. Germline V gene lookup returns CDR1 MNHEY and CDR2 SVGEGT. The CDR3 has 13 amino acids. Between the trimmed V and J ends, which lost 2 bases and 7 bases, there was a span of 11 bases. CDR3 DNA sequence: TGTGCCAGCAGTTACCAGTTCGGCGCTGGCTACACCTTC. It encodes CASSYQFGAGYTF.